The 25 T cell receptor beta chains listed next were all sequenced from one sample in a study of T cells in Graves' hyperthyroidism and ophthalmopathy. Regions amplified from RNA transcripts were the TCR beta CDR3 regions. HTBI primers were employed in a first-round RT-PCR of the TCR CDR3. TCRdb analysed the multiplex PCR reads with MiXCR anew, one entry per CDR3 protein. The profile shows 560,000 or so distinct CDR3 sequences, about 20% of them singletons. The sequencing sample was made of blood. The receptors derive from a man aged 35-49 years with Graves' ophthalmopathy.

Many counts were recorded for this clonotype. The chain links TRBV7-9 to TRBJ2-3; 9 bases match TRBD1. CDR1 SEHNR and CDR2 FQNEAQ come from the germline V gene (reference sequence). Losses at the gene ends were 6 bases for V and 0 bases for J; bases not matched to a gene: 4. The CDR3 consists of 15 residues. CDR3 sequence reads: CASRLTGGSTDTQYF. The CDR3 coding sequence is TGTGCCAGCAGGTTGACAGGGGGGAGCACAGATACGCAGTATTTT.

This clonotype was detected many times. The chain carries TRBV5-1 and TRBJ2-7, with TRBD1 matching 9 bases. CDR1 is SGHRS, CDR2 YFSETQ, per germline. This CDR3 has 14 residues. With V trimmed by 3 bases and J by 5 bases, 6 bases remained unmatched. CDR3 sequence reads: CASSSGQGRNEQYF. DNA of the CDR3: TGCGCCAGCAGCTCCGGACAGGGGAGAAACGAGCAGTACTTC.

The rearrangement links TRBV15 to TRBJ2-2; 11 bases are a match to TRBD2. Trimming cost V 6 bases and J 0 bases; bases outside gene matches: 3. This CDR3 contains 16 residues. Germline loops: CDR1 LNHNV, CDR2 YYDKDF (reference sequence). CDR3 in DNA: TGTGCCACCAGAGAGGGACTAGCGGCGAACACCGGGGAGCTGTTTTTT. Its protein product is CATREGLAANTGELFF. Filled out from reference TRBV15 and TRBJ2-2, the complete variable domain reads DAMVIQNPRYQVTQFGKPVTLSCSQTLNHNVMYWYQQKSSQAPKLLFHYYDKDFNNEADTPDNFQSRRPNTSFCFLDIRSPGLGDTAMYLCATREGLAANTGELFFGEGSRLTVL.

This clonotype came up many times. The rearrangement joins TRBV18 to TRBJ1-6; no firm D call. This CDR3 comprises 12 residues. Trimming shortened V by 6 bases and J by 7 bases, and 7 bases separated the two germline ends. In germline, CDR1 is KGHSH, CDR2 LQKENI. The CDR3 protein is CASSTGNSPLHF. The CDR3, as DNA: TGTGCCAGCTCGACCGGGAATTCACCCCTCCACTTT. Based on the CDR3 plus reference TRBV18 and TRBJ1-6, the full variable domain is NAGVMQNPRHLVRRRGQEARLRCSPMKGHSHVYWYRQLPEEGLKFMVYLQKENIIDESGMPKERFSAEFPKEGPSILRIQQVVRGDSAAYFCASSTGNSPLHFGNGTRLTVT.

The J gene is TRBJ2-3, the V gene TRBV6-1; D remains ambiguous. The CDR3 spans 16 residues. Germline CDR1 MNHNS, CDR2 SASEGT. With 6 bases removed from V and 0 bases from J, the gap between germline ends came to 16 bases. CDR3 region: CASSPPQGPSTDTQYF. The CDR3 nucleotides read TGTGCCAGCAGCCCCCCCCAAGGCCCTAGCACAGATACGCAGTATTTT.

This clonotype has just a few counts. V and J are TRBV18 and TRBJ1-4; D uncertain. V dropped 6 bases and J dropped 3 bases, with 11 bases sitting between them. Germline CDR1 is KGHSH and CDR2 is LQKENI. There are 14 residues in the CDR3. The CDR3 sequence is CASSSEGANEKLFF. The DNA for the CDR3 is TGTGCCAGCTCCTCCGAAGGTGCTAATGAAAAACTGTTTTTT. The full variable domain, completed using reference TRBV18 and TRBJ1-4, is NAGVMQNPRHLVRRRGQEARLRCSPMKGHSHVYWYRQLPEEGLKFMVYLQKENIIDESGMPKERFSAEFPKEGPSILRIQQVVRGDSAAYFCASSSEGANEKLFFGSGTQLSVL.

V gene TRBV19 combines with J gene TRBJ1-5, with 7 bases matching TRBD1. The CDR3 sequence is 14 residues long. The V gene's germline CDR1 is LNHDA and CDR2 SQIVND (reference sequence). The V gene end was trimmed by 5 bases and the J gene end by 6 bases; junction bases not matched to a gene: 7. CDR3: CASSPGTALQPQHF. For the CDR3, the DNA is TGTGCCAGTAGTCCCGGGACAGCTCTTCAGCCCCAGCATTTT.

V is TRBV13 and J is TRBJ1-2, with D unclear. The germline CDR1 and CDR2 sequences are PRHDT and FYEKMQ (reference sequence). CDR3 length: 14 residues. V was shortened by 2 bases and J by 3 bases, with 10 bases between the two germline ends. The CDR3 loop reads CASSLTDKDYGYTF. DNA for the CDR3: TGTGCCAGCAGCTTAACCGACAAAGACTATGGCTACACCTTC.

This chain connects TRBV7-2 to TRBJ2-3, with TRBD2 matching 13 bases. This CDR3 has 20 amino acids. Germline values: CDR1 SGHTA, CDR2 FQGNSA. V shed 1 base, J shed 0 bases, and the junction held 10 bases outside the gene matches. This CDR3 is CASSLGTSGSVSDSTDTQYF. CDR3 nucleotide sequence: TGTGCCAGCAGCTTAGGGACTAGCGGGAGTGTATCGGATAGCACAGATACGCAGTATTTT.

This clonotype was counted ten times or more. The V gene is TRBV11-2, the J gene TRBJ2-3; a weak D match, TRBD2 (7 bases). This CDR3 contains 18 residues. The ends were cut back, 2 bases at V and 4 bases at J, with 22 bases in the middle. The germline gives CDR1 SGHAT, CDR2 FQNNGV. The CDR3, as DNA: TGTGCCAGCAGCTTACCCCACCTAGGGGGGGGGCGATCAGATACGCAGTATTTT. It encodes CASSLPHLGGGRSDTQYF.

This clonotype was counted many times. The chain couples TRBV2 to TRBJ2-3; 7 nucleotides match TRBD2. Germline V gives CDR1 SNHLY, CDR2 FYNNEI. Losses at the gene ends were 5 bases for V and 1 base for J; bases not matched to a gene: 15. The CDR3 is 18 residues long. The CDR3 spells CASSFLPGLAVGTDTQYF. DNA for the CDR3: TGTGCCAGCAGTTTCCTGCCGGGGCTAGCGGTAGGCACAGATACGCAGTATTTT. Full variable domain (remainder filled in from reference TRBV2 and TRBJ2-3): EPEVTQTPSHQVTQMGQEVILRCVPISNHLYFYWYRQILGQKVEFLVSFYNNEISEKSEIFDDQFSVERPDGSNFTLKIRSTKLEDSAMYFCASSFLPGLAVGTDTQYFGPGTRLTVL.

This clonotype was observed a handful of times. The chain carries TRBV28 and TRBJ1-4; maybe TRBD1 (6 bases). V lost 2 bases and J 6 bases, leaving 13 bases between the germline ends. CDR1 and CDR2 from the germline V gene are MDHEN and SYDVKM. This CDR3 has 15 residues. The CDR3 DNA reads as TGTGCCAGCAGTTTAAACCCTCGGACAGATGAAAAACTGTTTTTT. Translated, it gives CASSLNPRTDEKLFF. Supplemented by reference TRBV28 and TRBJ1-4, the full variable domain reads DVKVTQSSRYLVKRTGEKVFLECVQDMDHENMFWYRQDPGLGLRLIYFSYDVKMKEKGDIPEGYSVSREKKERFSLILESASTNQTSMYLCASSLNPRTDEKLFFGSGTQLSVL.

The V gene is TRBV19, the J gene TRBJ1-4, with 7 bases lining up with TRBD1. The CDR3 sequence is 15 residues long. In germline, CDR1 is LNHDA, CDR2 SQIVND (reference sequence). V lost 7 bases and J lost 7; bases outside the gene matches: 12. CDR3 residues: CASTIAGTVGEKLFF. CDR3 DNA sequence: TGTGCCAGTACCATCGCCGGGACAGTGGGTGAAAAACTGTTTTTT.

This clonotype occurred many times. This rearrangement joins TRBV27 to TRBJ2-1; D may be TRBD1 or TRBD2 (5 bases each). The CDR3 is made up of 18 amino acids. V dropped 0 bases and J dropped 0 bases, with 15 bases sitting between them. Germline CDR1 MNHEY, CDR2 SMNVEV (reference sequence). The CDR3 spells CASSLSGFAGSSYNEQFF. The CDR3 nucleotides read TGTGCCAGCAGTTTATCGGGGTTCGCAGGGAGCTCCTACAATGAGCAGTTCTTC.

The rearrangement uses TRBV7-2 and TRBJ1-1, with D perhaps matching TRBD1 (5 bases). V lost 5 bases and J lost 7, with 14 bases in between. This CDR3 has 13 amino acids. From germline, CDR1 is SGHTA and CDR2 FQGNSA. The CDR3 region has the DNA TGTGCCAGCAGCAAACGACAGTGGGATGAAGCTTTCTTT. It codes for CASSKRQWDEAFF.

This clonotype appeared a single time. The CDR3 nucleotides are TGCAGTGCTAGAGGTAACTCCTACGAGCAGTACTTC. This codes for CSARGNSYEQYF. This chain uses TRBV20-1 with TRBJ2-7; D call uncertain. From germline, CDR1 is DFQATT and CDR2 SNEGSKA (reference sequence). The V end was cut by 1 base, the J end by 0 bases, with 4 bases between. This CDR3 region has 12 residues.

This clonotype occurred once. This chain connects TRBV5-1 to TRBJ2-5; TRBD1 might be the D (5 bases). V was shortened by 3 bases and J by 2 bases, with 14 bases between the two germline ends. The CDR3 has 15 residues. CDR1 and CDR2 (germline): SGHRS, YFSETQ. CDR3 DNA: TGCGCCAGCAGCTCCCCCGACAGCCCTCAAGAGACCCAGTACTTC. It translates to CASSSPDSPQETQYF.

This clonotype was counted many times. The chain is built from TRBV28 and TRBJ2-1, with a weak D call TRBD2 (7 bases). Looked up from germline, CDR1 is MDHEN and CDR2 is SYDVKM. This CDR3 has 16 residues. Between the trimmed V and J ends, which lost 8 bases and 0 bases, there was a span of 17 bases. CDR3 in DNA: TGTGCCAGCGCCGACGGGGGAGGGGGCTCCTACAATGAGCAGTTCTTC. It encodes CASADGGGGSYNEQFF.

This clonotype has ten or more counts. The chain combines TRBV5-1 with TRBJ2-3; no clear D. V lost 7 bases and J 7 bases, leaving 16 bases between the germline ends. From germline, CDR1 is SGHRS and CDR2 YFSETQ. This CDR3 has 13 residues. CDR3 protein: CASYSPGSYTQYF. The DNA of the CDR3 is TGCGCCAGCTACTCACCGGGCTCCTATACGCAGTATTTT.

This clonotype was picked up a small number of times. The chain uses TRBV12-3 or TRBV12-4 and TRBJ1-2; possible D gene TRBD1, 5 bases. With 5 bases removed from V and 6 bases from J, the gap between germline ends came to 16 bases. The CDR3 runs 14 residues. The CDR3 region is CASSPGPWGDGYTF. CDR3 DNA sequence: TGTGCCAGCAGTCCCGGGCCCTGGGGCGATGGCTACACCTTC.

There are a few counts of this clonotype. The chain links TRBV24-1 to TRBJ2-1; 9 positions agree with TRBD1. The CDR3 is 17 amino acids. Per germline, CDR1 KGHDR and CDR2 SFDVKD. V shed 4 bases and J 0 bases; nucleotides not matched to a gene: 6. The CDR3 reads CATSDGQGPTSYNEQFF. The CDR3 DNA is TGTGCCACCAGTGACGGACAGGGGCCCACCTCCTACAATGAGCAGTTCTTC.

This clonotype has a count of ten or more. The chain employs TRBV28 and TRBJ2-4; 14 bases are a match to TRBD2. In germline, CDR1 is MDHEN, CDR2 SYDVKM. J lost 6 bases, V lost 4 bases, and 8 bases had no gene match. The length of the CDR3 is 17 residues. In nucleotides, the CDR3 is TGTGCCAGCAGTTCCGGGACTAGCGGGAGTGTGAGAAACATTCAGTACTTC. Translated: CASSSGTSGSVRNIQYF.

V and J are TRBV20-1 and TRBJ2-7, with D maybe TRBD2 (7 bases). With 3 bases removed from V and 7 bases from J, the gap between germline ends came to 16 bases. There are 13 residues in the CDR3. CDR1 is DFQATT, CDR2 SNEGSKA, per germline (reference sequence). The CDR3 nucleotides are TGCAGTGCTAGGGAAAGGGGGGGGCGGGAGCAGTACTTC. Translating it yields CSARERGGREQYF.

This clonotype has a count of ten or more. CDR3 nucleotide sequence: TGCGCCAGCAGCGTCCGGGACACCGGCACAGATACGCAGTATTTT. Its translation: CASSVRDTGTDTQYF. V gene TRBV5-1 combines with J gene TRBJ2-3; possibly TRBD1 for D (6 bases). CDR1 and CDR2 from the germline V gene are SGHRS and YFSETQ. V lost 4 bases to trimming and J lost 1 base, with 13 bases between them. The CDR3 extends over 15 amino acids.

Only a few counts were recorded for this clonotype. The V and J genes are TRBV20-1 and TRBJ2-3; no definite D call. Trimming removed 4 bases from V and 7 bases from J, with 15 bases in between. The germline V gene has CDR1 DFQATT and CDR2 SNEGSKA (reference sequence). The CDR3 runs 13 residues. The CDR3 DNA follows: TGCAGTGCTATCCTTGACGGCGCAAATACGCAGTATTTT. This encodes CSAILDGANTQYF.